In its sample, the clone carrying this T cell receptor beta chain was seen many times. This entry belongs to a study of T-cell reconstitution after alpha-beta-depleted transplantation in children. The TCRbeta library incorporated unique molecular identifiers. TCRdb ran MiXCR on the PCR reads and lists one entry per CDR3 protein. The sample consists of about 190,000 distinct CDR3 sequences, approximately 12% of them appearing once. The CDR3 covers 14 residues. Trimming removed 5 bases from V and 7 bases from J, with 12 bases in between. The germline V gene has CDR1 MNHNS and CDR2 SASEGT. The sequence was obtained from a boy under 10 years old with acute myeloid leukemia, due to receive a stem cell transplant. The V call is TRBV6-1, the J call TRBJ1-6; D call uncertain. The sample in question was PBMCs, obtained before TCRalphabeta/CD19-depleted stem cell transplant. For the CDR3, the DNA is TGTGCCAGCAGTCAGACACCGGAGAATTCACCCCTCCACTTT. Amino acids: CASSQTPENSPLHF.